This TCR beta chain was observed in a study of T-cell reconstitution after alpha-beta-depleted transplantation in children. Findings of the study overall: Several hundred graft clones that had expanded were reportedly the source of alpha-beta T cells about two months after transplant. When one year had passed after transplant, most T-cell counts and diversity came from newly produced T cells.

A few counts support this clonotype. Its target is not known. Unique molecular identifiers were incorporated when the TCRbeta library was constructed. In TCRdb, the PCR reads were re-called with MiXCR into one record per CDR3 protein. The data contain 610,000 or so distinct CDR3 sequences, 27% of them seen just once; the ten biggest clones take up around 36%. Sequences were derived from PBMCs, sampled before TCRalphabeta/CD19-depleted stem cell transplant. This receptor was obtained from a boy under two years old with Wiskott-Aldrich syndrome, due to receive a stem cell transplant.

The chain's CDR3 is CASRSTGEGNTIYF. CDR3 nucleotides: TGTGCCAGCAGGTCAACGGGGGAGGGAAACACCATATATTTT. V gene TRBV7-9 combines with J gene TRBJ1-3; possibly TRBD1 for D (5 bases). Trimming removed 6 bases at V and 4 bases at J, with 13 bases between. The CDR3 totals 14 residues. From germline, CDR1 is SEHNR and CDR2 FQNEAQ (reference sequence).